The 2 T cell receptor beta chains reported below all come from one sample, sequenced in a study of blood T cell repertoires in COVID-19. Clones were sequenced by immunoSEQ multiplex PCR, and TCRdb holds only the in-frame ones, with some missing. The data show 300,000 to 350,000 clones, 88% seen once. What was sequenced was PBMCs or T cells enriched from blood (not recorded which). The receptors stem from a man aged 25-40 years who had recovered from COVID-19.

J is TRBJ2-5 and V is TRBV19, with 10 bases that match TRBD1. V gave up 7 bases and J gave up 4 bases; unmatched junction bases: 6. Germline V CDR1 and CDR2: LNHDA, SQIVND (reference sequence). The length of the CDR3 is 14 residues. CDR3 DNA: TGTGCCAGTAAAGACAGGGGGCGGGGAGAGACCCAGTACTTC. Translated, it gives CASKDRGRGETQYF.

The chain couples TRBV5-8 to TRBJ1-5, with 8 bases that match TRBD1. The germline V gene has CDR1 SGHTS and CDR2 YDEGEE. V lost 4 bases to trimming and J lost 0 bases; unmatched junction nucleotides: 6. This CDR3 comprises 16 residues. The CDR3 bases are TGTGCCAGCAGCCTAGGACAGGGCCTTAGCAATCAGCCCCAGCATTTT. It yields the protein CASSLGQGLSNQPQHF.